A selection of T cell receptor beta chains follows, all from one sample in a study of lymphopenia after photon versus proton radiotherapy. TCRdb's table, derived via immunoSEQ multiplex PCR, lists solely in-frame clones and lacks some. This sample carries several thousand clones, roughly nine tenths of them seen once, and the ten largest clones take 17%. The sequencing here drew on peripheral blood, taken from a patient treated with photon-based radiotherapy. Receptors originate from a man in his sixties with cholangiocarcinoma. CDR3s include the opening cysteine and the closing phenylalanine or tryptophan. Fields, in order: V gene, CDR3 length, J gene, D gene, clone size, CDR3 protein, CDR3 DNA. The D gene is left open where the match is weak. Some rows mark clone size as missing; the rest say once, few, many or name a class of expanded clone.

v_call: TRBV14; cdr3_length: 16; j_call: TRBJ2-7; d_call: TRBD1; clone_size: .; cdr3_aa: CASSSTGTGGSYEQYF; cdr3_nt: TGTGCCAGCAGCAGCACCGGGACAGGGGGCTCCTACGAGCAGTACTTC
v_call: TRBV6-5; cdr3_length: 12; j_call: TRBJ2-7; d_call: .; clone_size: .; cdr3_aa: CASRAGSYEQYF; cdr3_nt: TGTGCCAGCAGGGCCGGGTCCTACGAGCAGTACTTC
v_call: TRBV7-8; cdr3_length: 13; j_call: TRBJ1-5; d_call: .; clone_size: .; cdr3_aa: CASSPGGGQPQHF; cdr3_nt: TGTGCCAGCAGCCCCGGGGGTGGTCAGCCCCAGCATTTT
v_call: TRBV18; cdr3_length: 16; j_call: TRBJ2-1; d_call: .; clone_size: .; cdr3_aa: CASSPGALSSYNEQFF; cdr3_nt: TGTGCCAGCTCACCCGGGGCGTTGAGCTCCTACAATGAGCAGTTCTTC
v_call: TRBV5-5; cdr3_length: 14; j_call: TRBJ2-2; d_call: .; clone_size: .; cdr3_aa: CASSFNPNTGELFF; cdr3_nt: TGTGCCAGCAGCTTTAATCCTAACACCGGGGAGCTGTTTTTT
v_call: TRBV2; cdr3_length: 14; j_call: TRBJ2-7; d_call: TRBD1; clone_size: .; cdr3_aa: CASSVGQETYEQYF; cdr3_nt: TGTGCCAGCAGTGTCGGACAGGAGACCTACGAGCAGTACTTC
v_call: TRBV15; cdr3_length: 18; j_call: TRBJ2-2; d_call: .; clone_size: once; cdr3_aa: CATSRKSTGTPNTGELFF; cdr3_nt: TGTGCCACCAGCAGAAAGAGCACCGGGACACCGAACACCGGGGAGCTGTTTTTT
v_call: TRBV27; cdr3_length: 16; j_call: TRBJ2-1; d_call: .; clone_size: once; cdr3_aa: CASSRLHGSMGNEQFF; cdr3_nt: TGTGCCAGCAGTCGACTTCACGGGAGCATGGGTAATGAGCAGTTCTTC
v_call: TRBV2; cdr3_length: 14; j_call: TRBJ1-3; d_call: .; clone_size: .; cdr3_aa: CASSDTGGGNTIYF; cdr3_nt: TGTGCCAGCAGTGACACGGGGGGCGGAAACACCATATATTTT
v_call: TRBV11-3; cdr3_length: 15; j_call: TRBJ1-1; d_call: .; clone_size: .; cdr3_aa: CASSSQLGTGGGAFF; cdr3_nt: TGTGCCAGCAGCTCGCAACTTGGGACGGGCGGAGGAGCTTTCTTT
v_call: TRBV27; cdr3_length: 12; j_call: TRBJ2-2; d_call: .; clone_size: .; cdr3_aa: CASLRWTGELFF; cdr3_nt: TGTGCCAGCCTTCGTTGGACCGGGGAGCTGTTTTTT
v_call: TRBV9; cdr3_length: 16; j_call: TRBJ2-1; d_call: TRBD1; clone_size: .; cdr3_aa: CASSVVTGQGLNEQFF; cdr3_nt: TGTGCCAGCAGCGTAGTGACGGGACAGGGCCTCAATGAGCAGTTCTTC